The sequence of this T cell receptor beta chain was determined in a study of metastatic and nonmetastatic thyroid tumors. At the level of the study: Malignant and benign thyroid patients had repertoires compared in peripheral blood and tumor or nodule tissue. Study-wide findings and caveats: Significantly higher TCR beta diversity was reportedly seen in malignant thyroid tumors than benign nodules, in blood and tumor.

This clone came up many times. Its target is not known. No treatment had been given to any patient before thyroid surgery. TCRdb re-clonotyped the PCR reads via MiXCR. This table has 24,000 or so clones, approximately 20% appearing once. V was cut by 4 bases and J by 4 bases, with 12 bases left in between. The CDR3 loop spans 15 amino acids. Germline-derived CDR1 and CDR2 are SGHDT and YYEEEE. The chain employs TRBV5-6 and TRBJ1-6, with D perhaps TRBD1 (5 bases). The source of this sequence is a female donor with papillary thyroid cancer or a benign thyroid nodule (not recorded which). Some clones in this sample may be carry-over from other donors' samples. Sequencing used blood. In DNA, the CDR3 is TGTGCCAGCAGCCTTTCAGGGATGTATAATTCACCCCTCCACTTT. Protein sequence: CASSLSGMYNSPLHF.